These T cell receptor beta chains were read from a single sample in a study of blood T cells in healthy people across ages. MiXCR, applied by TCRdb to the 5' RACE reads, yields one record per CDR3 protein. The table records 1.8 million or so distinct CDR3 sequences, approximately 39% of them present only once. Sequencing input: blood. These receptors originate from a human donor in good health. Both conserved end residues are part of each CDR3. The order of the fields is clone size, J gene, V gene, D gene, CDR3 protein, CDR3 DNA. The D gene is left open where the match is weak. Expanded clones get a size class; other rows say once, few or many, or leave the size out.

clone size: few
J gene: TRBJ2-7
V gene: TRBV6-2/TRBV6-3
D gene: TRBD2
CDR3 protein: CASSYSPTDRDYQNSYEQYF
CDR3 DNA: TGTGCCAGCAGTTACTCGCCAACGGACCGGGACTACCAGAATTCCTACGAGCAGTACTTC

clone size: NA
J gene: TRBJ1-2
V gene: TRBV12-3/TRBV12-4
D gene: NA
CDR3 protein: CASFWRRIGGYTF
CDR3 DNA: TGTGCCAGCTTCTGGAGGAGAATTGGTGGCTACACCTTC

clone size: few
J gene: TRBJ2-7
V gene: TRBV20-1
D gene: TRBD2
CDR3 protein: CSARSGGQPYEQYF
CDR3 DNA: TGCAGTGCTCGGAGCGGGGGCCAGCCCTATGAGCAGTACTTC

clone size: NA
J gene: TRBJ2-7
V gene: TRBV5-1
D gene: TRBD1
CDR3 protein: CASSVGQGRTYEQYF
CDR3 DNA: TGCGCCAGCAGCGTGGGACAGGGAAGGACCTACGAGCAGTACTTC

clone size: few
J gene: TRBJ1-1
V gene: TRBV6-5
D gene: NA
CDR3 protein: CASSYVDRAFF
CDR3 DNA: TGTGCCAGCAGTTATGTAGATAGAGCTTTCTTT

clone size: few
J gene: TRBJ1-6
V gene: TRBV4-2
D gene: NA
CDR3 protein: CASSQDGRGSPLHF
CDR3 DNA: TGTGCCAGCAGCCAAGACGGACGAGGTTCACCCCTCCACTTT

clone size: NA
J gene: TRBJ2-7
V gene: TRBV3-1
D gene: NA
CDR3 protein: CASSQVGPDPFYEQYF
CDR3 DNA: TGTGCCAGCAGCCAAGTAGGACCCGACCCTTTCTACGAGCAGTACTTC

clone size: NA
J gene: TRBJ1-6
V gene: TRBV7-9
D gene: NA
CDR3 protein: CASSPAQGKNSPLHF
CDR3 DNA: TGTGCCAGCAGCCCGGCGCAGGGTAAGAATTCACCCCTCCACTTT

clone size: few
J gene: TRBJ2-5
V gene: TRBV27
D gene: TRBD1
CDR3 protein: CASRGQIQETQYF
CDR3 DNA: TGTGCCAGCAGGGGACAGATCCAAGAGACCCAGTACTTC

clone size: NA
J gene: TRBJ2-7
V gene: TRBV20-1
D gene: NA
CDR3 protein: CSALSGTGGYEQYF
CDR3 DNA: TGCAGTGCTCTTAGCGGGACAGGAGGCTACGAGCAGTACTTC

clone size: few
J gene: TRBJ2-1
V gene: TRBV5-1
D gene: NA
CDR3 protein: CASSLYLGSSYNEQFF
CDR3 DNA: TGCGCCAGCAGCTTGTACCTGGGGAGCTCCTACAATGAGCAGTTCTTC

clone size: NA
J gene: TRBJ2-3
V gene: TRBV24-1
D gene: TRBD2
CDR3 protein: CATSDLVAGVTDTQYF
CDR3 DNA: TGTGCCACCAGTGATTTAGTAGCGGGGGTCACAGATACGCAGTATTTT

clone size: NA
J gene: TRBJ1-2
V gene: TRBV20-1
D gene: NA
CDR3 protein: CSARSRRDTYGYTF
CDR3 DNA: TGCAGTGCTAGATCTCGCAGGGATACCTATGGCTACACCTTC

clone size: few
J gene: TRBJ2-5
V gene: TRBV7-2
D gene: NA
CDR3 protein: CASSRVGGPQETQYF
CDR3 DNA: TGTGCCAGCAGCAGGGTTGGGGGACCTCAAGAGACCCAGTACTTC

clone size: NA
J gene: TRBJ2-3
V gene: TRBV10-3
D gene: NA
CDR3 protein: CAISELRYTDTQYF
CDR3 DNA: TGTGCCATCAGTGAGCTTAGGTACACAGATACGCAGTATTTT

clone size: NA
J gene: TRBJ1-2
V gene: TRBV4-1
D gene: NA
CDR3 protein: CASSPGHLQGGYTF
CDR3 DNA: TGCGCCAGCAGCCCCGGCCACTTACAGGGCGGCTACACCTTC